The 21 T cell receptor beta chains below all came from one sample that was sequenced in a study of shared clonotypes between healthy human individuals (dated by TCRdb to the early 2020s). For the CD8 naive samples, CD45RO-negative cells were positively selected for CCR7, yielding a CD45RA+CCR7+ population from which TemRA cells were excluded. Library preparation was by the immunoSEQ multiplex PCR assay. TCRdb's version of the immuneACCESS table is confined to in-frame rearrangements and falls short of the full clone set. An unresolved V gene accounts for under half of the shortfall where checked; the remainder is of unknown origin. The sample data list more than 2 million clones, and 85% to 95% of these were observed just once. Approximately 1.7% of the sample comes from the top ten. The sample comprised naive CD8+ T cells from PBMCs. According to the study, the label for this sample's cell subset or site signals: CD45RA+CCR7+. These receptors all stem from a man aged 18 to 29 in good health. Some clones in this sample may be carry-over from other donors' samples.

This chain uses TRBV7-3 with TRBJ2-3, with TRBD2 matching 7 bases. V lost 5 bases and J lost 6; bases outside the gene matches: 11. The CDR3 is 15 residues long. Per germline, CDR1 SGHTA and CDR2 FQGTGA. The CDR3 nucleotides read TGTGCCAGCAGCCCCGGGGGGATCCCGGGGGATACGCAGTATTTT. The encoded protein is CASSPGGIPGDTQYF.

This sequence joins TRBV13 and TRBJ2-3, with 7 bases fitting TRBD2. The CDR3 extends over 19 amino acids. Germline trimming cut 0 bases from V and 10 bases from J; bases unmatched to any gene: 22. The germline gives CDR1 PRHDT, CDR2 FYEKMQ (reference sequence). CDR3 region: CASSLGDVVREFIVRSQYF. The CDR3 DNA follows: TGTGCCAGCAGCTTAGGTGATGTGGTGCGGGAGTTCATTGTGCGATCGCAGTATTTT.

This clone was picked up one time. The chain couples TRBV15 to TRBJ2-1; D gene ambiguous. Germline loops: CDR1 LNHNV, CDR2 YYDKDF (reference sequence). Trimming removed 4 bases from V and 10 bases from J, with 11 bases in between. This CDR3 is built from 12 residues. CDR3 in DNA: TGTGCCACCAGCACGGCTAACGGCGAGCAGTTCTTC. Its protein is CATSTANGEQFF.

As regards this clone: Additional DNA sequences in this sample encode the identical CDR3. The CDR3 bases are TGTGCCAGCAGCTCCCGGGAGACCCAGTACTTC. The encoded protein is CASSSRETQYF. The V and J genes are TRBV11-2 and TRBJ2-5; D is undetermined. CDR1 is SGHAT and CDR2 is FQNNGV in the germline V gene. CDR3 length equals 11 residues. The germline V and J ends were trimmed by 4 bases and 5 bases, with 5 bases remaining between them.

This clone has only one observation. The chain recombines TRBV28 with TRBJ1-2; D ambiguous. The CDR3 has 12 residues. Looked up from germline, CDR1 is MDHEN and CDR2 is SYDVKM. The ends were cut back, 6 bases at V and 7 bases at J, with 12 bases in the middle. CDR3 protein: CASSSGGSGYTF. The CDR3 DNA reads TGTGCCAGCAGCTCAGGTGGAAGTGGCTACACCTTC.

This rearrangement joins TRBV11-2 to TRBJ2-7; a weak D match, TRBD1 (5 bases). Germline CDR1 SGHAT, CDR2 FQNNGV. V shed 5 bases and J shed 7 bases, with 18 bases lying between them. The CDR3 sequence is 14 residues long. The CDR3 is CASSGDSGPREQYF. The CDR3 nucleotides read TGTGCCAGCAGCGGAGACAGTGGCCCTCGGGAGCAGTACTTC. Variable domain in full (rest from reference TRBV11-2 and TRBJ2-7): EAGVAQSPRYKIIEKRQSVAFWCNPISGHATLYWYQQILGQGPKLLIQFQNNGVVDDSQLPKDRFSAERLKGVDSTLKIQPAKLEDSAVYLCASSGDSGPREQYFGPGTRLTVT.

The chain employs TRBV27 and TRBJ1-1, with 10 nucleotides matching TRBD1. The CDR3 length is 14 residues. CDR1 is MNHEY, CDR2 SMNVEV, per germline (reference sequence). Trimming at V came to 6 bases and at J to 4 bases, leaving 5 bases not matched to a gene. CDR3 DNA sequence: TGTGCCAGCAGACGACAGGGGGCCCCCACTGAAGCTTTCTTT. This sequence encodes CASRRQGAPTEAFF.

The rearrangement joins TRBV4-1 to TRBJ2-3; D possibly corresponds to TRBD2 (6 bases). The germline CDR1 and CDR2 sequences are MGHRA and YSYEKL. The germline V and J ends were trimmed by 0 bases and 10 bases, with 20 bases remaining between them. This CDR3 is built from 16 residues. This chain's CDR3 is CASSQDKGRIWGAQYF. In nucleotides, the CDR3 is TGCGCCAGCAGCCAAGATAAGGGCAGGATCTGGGGGGCGCAGTATTTT.

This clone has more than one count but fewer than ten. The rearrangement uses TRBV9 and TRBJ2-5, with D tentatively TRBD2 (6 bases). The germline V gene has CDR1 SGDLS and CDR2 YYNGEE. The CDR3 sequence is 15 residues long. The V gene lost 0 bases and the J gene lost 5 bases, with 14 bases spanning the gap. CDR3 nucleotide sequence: TGTGCCAGCAGCGTAGGTCCGGGAGTGAGGGAGACCCAGTACTTC. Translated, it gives CASSVGPGVRETQYF.

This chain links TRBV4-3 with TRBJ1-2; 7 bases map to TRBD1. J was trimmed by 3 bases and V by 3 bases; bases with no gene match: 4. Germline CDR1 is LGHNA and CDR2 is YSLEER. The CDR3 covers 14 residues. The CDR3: CASSHTDRDYGYTF. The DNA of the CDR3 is TGCGCCAGCAGCCATACCGACAGGGACTATGGCTACACCTTC.

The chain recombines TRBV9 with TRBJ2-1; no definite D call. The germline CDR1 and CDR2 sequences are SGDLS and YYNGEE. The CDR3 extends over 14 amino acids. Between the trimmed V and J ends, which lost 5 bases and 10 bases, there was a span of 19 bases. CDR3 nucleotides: TGTGCCAGCAGGCCGCTGACGGCAATGGGGGAGCAGTTCTTC. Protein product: CASRPLTAMGEQFF.

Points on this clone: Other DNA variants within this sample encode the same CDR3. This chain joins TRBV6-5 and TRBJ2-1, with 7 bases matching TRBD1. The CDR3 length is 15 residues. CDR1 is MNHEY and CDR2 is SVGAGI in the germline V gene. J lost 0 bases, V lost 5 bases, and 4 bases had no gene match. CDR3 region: CASSPDRASYNEQFF. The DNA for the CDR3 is TGTGCCAGCAGTCCCGACAGGGCCTCCTACAATGAGCAGTTCTTC.

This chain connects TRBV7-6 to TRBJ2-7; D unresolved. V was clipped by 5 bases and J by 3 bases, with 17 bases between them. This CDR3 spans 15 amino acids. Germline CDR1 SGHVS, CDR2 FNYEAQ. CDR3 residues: CASSPRVDGLYEQYF. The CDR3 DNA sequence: TGTGCCAGCAGCCCAAGGGTGGATGGCCTCTACGAGCAGTACTTC.

CDR3 residues: CASSFSAGGANVLTF. In DNA, the CDR3 is TGTGCCAGCAGTTTCAGTGCGGGGGGGGCCAACGTCCTGACTTTC. The chain links TRBV27 to TRBJ2-6; a weak D match, TRBD2 (6 bases). Germline assignment: CDR1 MNHEY and CDR2 SMNVEV (reference sequence). This CDR3 contains 15 residues. Trimming pared 3 bases from V and 4 bases from J, leaving 10 bases between. The full variable domain, completed using reference TRBV27 and TRBJ2-6, is EAQVTQNPRYLITVTGKKLTVTCSQNMNHEYMSWYRQDPGLGLRQIYYSMNVEVTDKGDVPEGYKVSRKEKRNFPLILESPSPNQTSLYFCASSFSAGGANVLTFGAGSRLTVL.

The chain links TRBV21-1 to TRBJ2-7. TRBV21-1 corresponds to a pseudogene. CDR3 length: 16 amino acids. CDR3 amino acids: CASSPYTSDGIYEQYF. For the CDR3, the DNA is TGTGCCAGCAGCCCCTACACCTCAGACGGCATCTACGAGCAGTACTTC.

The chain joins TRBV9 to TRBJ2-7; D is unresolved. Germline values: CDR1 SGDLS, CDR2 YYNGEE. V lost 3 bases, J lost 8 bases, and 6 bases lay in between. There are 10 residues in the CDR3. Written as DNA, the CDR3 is TGTGCCAGCAGCGGAGACAAGCAGTACTTC. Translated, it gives CASSGDKQYF.

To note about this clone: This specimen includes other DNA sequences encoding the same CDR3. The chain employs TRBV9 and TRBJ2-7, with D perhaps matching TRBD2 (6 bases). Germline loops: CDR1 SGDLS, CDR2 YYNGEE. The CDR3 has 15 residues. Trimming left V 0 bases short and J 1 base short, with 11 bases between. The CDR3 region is CASSVAAGPSYEQYF. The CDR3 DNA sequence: TGTGCCAGCAGCGTAGCAGCGGGTCCATCCTACGAGCAGTACTTC.

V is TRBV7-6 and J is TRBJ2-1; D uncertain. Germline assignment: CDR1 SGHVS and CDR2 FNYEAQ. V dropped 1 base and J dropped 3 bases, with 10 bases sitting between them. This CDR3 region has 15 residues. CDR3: CASSLGSVIYNEQFF. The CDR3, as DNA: TGTGCCAGCAGCTTAGGATCTGTCATCTACAATGAGCAGTTCTTC.

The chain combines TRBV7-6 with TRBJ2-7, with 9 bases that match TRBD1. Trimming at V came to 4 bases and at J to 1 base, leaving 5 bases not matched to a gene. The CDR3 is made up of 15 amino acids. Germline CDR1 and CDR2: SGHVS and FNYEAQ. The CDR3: CASSSRGQGSYEQYF. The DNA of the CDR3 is TGTGCCAGCAGCTCACGGGGACAGGGTTCCTACGAGCAGTACTTC. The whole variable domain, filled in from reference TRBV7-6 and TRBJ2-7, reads GAGVSQSPRYKVTKRGQDVALRCDPISGHVSLYWYRQALGQGPEFLTYFNYEAQQDKSGLPNDRFSAERPEGSISTLTIQRTEQRDSAMYRCASSSRGQGSYEQYFGPGTRLTVT.

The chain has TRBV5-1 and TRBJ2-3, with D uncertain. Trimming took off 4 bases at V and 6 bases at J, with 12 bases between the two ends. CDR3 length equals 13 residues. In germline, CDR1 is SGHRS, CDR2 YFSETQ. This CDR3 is CASSRIPRDTQYF. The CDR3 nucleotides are TGCGCCAGCAGCCGGATACCCCGGGATACGCAGTATTTT. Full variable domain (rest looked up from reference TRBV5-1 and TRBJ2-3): KAGVTQTPRYLIKTRGQQVTLSCSPISGHRSVSWYQQTPGQGLQFLFEYFSETQRNKGNFPGRFSGRQFSNSRSEMNVSTLELGDSALYLCASSRIPRDTQYFGPGTRLTVL.

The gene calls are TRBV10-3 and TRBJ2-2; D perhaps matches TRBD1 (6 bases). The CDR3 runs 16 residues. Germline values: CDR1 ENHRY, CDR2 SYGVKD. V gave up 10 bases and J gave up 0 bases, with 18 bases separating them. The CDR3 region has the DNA TGTGCCACCCACCTGAGGGGGATAGCGAACACCGGGGAGCTGTTTTTT. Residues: CATHLRGIANTGELFF.